Each of the 16 T cell receptor beta chains below was sequenced from the same sample in a study of T cell responses to AZD1222 COVID-19 vaccine. The table came from immunoSEQ multiplex PCR; TCRdb's copy has only in-frame clones and leaves some out. The profile shows over 100,000 clones, about 90% of them singletons. Sequences were derived from peripheral blood, sampled on day 0 of AZD1222 vaccination. The source is an adult in good health.

The V call is TRBV27, the J call TRBJ2-3; 9 bases fit TRBD2. This CDR3 region has 14 residues. J lost 4 bases, V lost 5 bases, and 4 bases had no gene match. CDR1 and CDR2 (germline): MNHEY, SMNVEV (reference sequence). CDR3 DNA: TGTGCCAGCAGTAACATAGCGGGAGCAGATACGCAGTATTTT. It encodes CASSNIAGADTQYF.

CDR3 sequence: CASSSYREDEYGYTF. The CDR3 nucleotides are TGTGCCAGCAGCTCCTACAGGGAGGATGAGTATGGCTACACCTTC. V gene TRBV7-2 combines with J gene TRBJ1-2; a possible D gene is TRBD1 (6 bases). V gave up 4 bases and J gave up 5 bases, with 17 bases separating them. The CDR3 length is 15 residues. Germline V lookup: CDR1 SGHTA, CDR2 FQGNSA.

The rearrangement links TRBV9 to TRBJ1-3, with D possibly being TRBD1 (5 bases). This CDR3 is 15 amino acids long. From germline, CDR1 is SGDLS and CDR2 YYNGEE. Trimming pared 0 bases from V and 3 bases from J, leaving 10 bases between. The CDR3 sequence: CASSVAGTSGNTIYF. CDR3 nucleotides: TGTGCCAGCAGCGTAGCAGGGACGAGTGGAAACACCATATATTTT.

This chain joins TRBV19 and TRBJ2-3, with D possibly matching TRBD1 (6 bases). CDR1 and CDR2 from the germline V gene are LNHDA and SQIVND (reference sequence). V was pared by 3 bases and J by 4 bases, with 14 bases between. This CDR3 region has 15 residues. The CDR3 here is CASSILRGSADTQYF. CDR3 sequence (DNA): TGTGCCAGTAGTATTTTGAGGGGGAGCGCAGATACGCAGTATTTT.

The chain carries TRBV4-2 and TRBJ2-7; 13 bases are shared with TRBD2. V dropped 1 base and J dropped 2; count of bases not matched to a gene: 2. Germline CDR1 and CDR2: LGHNA and YNFKEQ. This CDR3 has 16 residues. The CDR3 protein is CASSQGGLAGTYEQYF. The DNA of the CDR3 is TGTGCCAGCAGCCAAGGGGGACTAGCGGGGACCTACGAGCAGTACTTC.

The chain recombines TRBV5-1 with TRBJ1-6, with D unresolved. V lost 0 bases, J lost 10 bases, and 11 bases lay in between. The CDR3 spans 14 residues. Germline loops: CDR1 SGHRS, CDR2 YFSETQ. The CDR3 sequence: CASSLGAQVSPLHF. CDR3 DNA sequence: TGCGCCAGCAGCTTGGGGGCCCAAGTATCACCCCTCCACTTT.

The chain has TRBV5-1 and TRBJ1-6; D might be TRBD1 (6 bases). Germline CDR1 and CDR2: SGHRS and YFSETQ. This CDR3 is 17 amino acids long. V was trimmed by 0 bases and J by 7 bases, leaving 17 bases between them. CDR3 loop: CASSLEAVGQLNSPLHF. CDR3 coding DNA: TGCGCCAGCAGCTTGGAGGCCGTAGGACAGTTGAATTCACCCCTCCACTTT. The full variable domain, completed using reference TRBV5-1 and TRBJ1-6, is KAGVTQTPRYLIKTRGQQVTLSCSPISGHRSVSWYQQTPGQGLQFLFEYFSETQRNKGNFPGRFSGRQFSNSRSEMNVSTLELGDSALYLCASSLEAVGQLNSPLHFGNGTRLTVT.

This clone was seen many times. The gene calls are TRBV4-3 and TRBJ2-7; no clear D gene. The length of the CDR3 is 14 residues. The V gene's germline CDR1 is LGHNA and CDR2 YSLEER. Trimming shortened V by 0 bases and J by 4 bases, and 10 bases separated the two germline ends. CDR3: CASSQDLEKYEQYF. The CDR3 nucleotides read TGCGCCAGCAGCCAAGATTTGGAAAAGTACGAGCAGTACTTC.

This chain connects TRBV28 to TRBJ2-7, with D maybe TRBD1 (5 bases). V lost 3 bases to trimming and J lost 0 bases, with 24 bases between them. Germline CDR1 is MDHEN and CDR2 is SYDVKM. This CDR3 spans 19 amino acids. The CDR3 DNA reads TGTGCCAGCAGTTTGACAATGGAGATATTGGGGCCCAGCTCCTACGAGCAGTACTTC. The encoded protein is CASSLTMEILGPSSYEQYF.

The genes are TRBV4-3 and TRBJ1-3; D might be TRBD1 (6 bases). The CDR3 loop spans 15 amino acids. Per germline, CDR1 LGHNA and CDR2 YSLEER. Between the trimmed V and J ends, which lost 0 bases and 2 bases, there was a span of 8 bases. The CDR3 DNA follows: TGCGCCAGCAGCCAAGACAGGGGTCCTGGAAACACCATATATTTT. It yields the protein CASSQDRGPGNTIYF.

The V gene is TRBV6-2 or TRBV6-3, the J gene TRBJ2-5; TRBD2 might be the D (6 bases). The V end was cut by 4 bases, the J end by 1 base, with 16 bases between. Germline loops: CDR1 MNHEY, CDR2 SVGEGT. There are 16 residues in the CDR3. CDR3 residues: CASSFARGDSQETQYF. The CDR3 nucleotides read TGTGCCAGCAGTTTCGCGCGGGGAGACTCCCAAGAGACCCAGTACTTC.

A word on this clone: The same CDR3 is also encoded by other DNA sequences in this sample. This rearrangement joins TRBV27 to TRBJ1-5, with TRBD1 matching 8 bases. Looked up from germline, CDR1 is MNHEY and CDR2 is SMNVEV (reference sequence). This CDR3 has 14 amino acids. With V trimmed by 3 bases and J by 2 bases, 0 bases remained unmatched. CDR3 loop: CASSLGQGNQPQHF. Written as DNA, the CDR3 is TGTGCCAGCAGTTTGGGACAGGGCAATCAGCCCCAGCATTTT.

V usage is TRBV28 and J usage is TRBJ1-5; 7 bases are shared with TRBD1. The junction had 8 bases not matched to a gene; V was cut back by 6 bases and J by 9 bases. CDR1 is MDHEN and CDR2 is SYDVKM in the germline V gene. The CDR3 is 13 residues long. The CDR3 nucleotides read TGTGCCAGCAGAGGGGACAGCCTTTGGCCCCAGCATTTT. Protein: CASRGDSLWPQHF.

V gene TRBV5-1 combines with J gene TRBJ2-5; D is unresolved. Between the trimmed V and J ends, which lost 3 bases and 1 base, there was a span of 13 bases. The CDR3 runs to 15 residues. Germline CDR1 reads SGHRS; CDR2 reads YFSETQ. CDR3 loop: CASSSPGVGQETQYF. The CDR3 nucleotides read TGCGCCAGCAGCTCCCCAGGTGTTGGCCAAGAGACCCAGTACTTC. Based on the CDR3 plus reference TRBV5-1 and TRBJ2-5, the full variable domain is KAGVTQTPRYLIKTRGQQVTLSCSPISGHRSVSWYQQTPGQGLQFLFEYFSETQRNKGNFPGRFSGRQFSNSRSEMNVSTLELGDSALYLCASSSPGVGQETQYFGPGTRLLVL.

This clone was counted a single time. The J gene is TRBJ2-7, the V gene TRBV19; perhaps D is TRBD1 or TRBD2 (6 bases each). This CDR3 is 12 amino acids long. Germline loops: CDR1 LNHDA, CDR2 SQIVND (reference sequence). The ends were cut back, 10 bases at V and 3 bases at J, with 13 bases in the middle. CDR3 region: CATRGGHYEQYF. The CDR3 nucleotides are TGTGCCACCAGAGGGGGGCACTACGAGCAGTACTTC.

The V and J genes are TRBV19 and TRBJ1-4; D unresolved. This CDR3 is 14 amino acids long. Per the germline V gene, CDR1 is LNHDA and CDR2 is SQIVND (reference sequence). The germline V and J ends were trimmed by 5 bases and 4 bases, with 11 bases remaining between them. The CDR3 DNA follows: TGTGCCAGTAGTCCCCGACGGATTAATGAAAAACTGTTTTTT. Protein product: CASSPRRINEKLFF. Looking up the rest from reference TRBV19 and TRBJ1-4 gives the full variable domain: DGGITQSPKYLFRKEGQNVTLSCEQNLNHDAMYWYRQDPGQGLRLIYYSQIVNDFQKGDIAEGYSVSREKKESFPLTVTSAQKNPTAFYLCASSPRRINEKLFFGSGTQLSVL.